This TCR beta chain stems from a study of blood T cell repertoires in COVID-19. Looking at the study overall: Samples of COVID-19 (acute and convalescent) were obtained from the United States, Italy and Spain. From T cells, B-cell-depleted T cells, or PBMCs came the material, which was cDNA or gDNA.

Per the original methods: Counts of nucleated cells, estimated from reference gene primer amplification, were obtained. Only in-frame clones appear in the TCRdb table, and some are missing; sequencing was by immunoSEQ multiplex PCR. V, J and clone size reflect that table, while D and trimming were determined from the DNA. Of 150,000 to 190,000 clones in the sample, 76% were seen once. V dropped 6 bases and J dropped 2 bases, with 37 bases sitting between them. This CDR3 spans 22 amino acids. Germline assignment: CDR1 LNHDA and CDR2 SQIVND (reference sequence). The origin of this receptor is a woman at least 80 years old with acute or convalescent COVID-19. The genes are TRBV19 and TRBJ1-2, with D tentatively TRBD1 (6 bases). Material for sequencing was peripheral blood. This CDR3 reads CASSNNGGNPNRERVRNYGYTF. The CDR3 DNA is TGTGCCAGTAGCAACAATGGAGGAAACCCCAACAGGGAGCGAGTAAGAAACTATGGCTACACCTTC.